This TCR beta chain was identified in a study of T cells in Graves' hyperthyroidism and ophthalmopathy. At the level of the study: Peripheral blood was taken when the disease was first diagnosed, before any treatment began. Whole-study results and caveats: The model forecast ophthalmopathy, anticipating it by a median about 7 months before onset.

Germline V lookup: CDR1 SNHLY, CDR2 FYNNEI. CDR3 length: 14 amino acids. V was clipped by 9 bases and J by 6 bases; unmatched bases: 9. RNA transcripts gave rise to amplified TCR beta CDR3 regions. First-round RT-PCR targeting the TCR CDR3 was performed with the HTBI primer set. Via MiXCR, TCRdb re-called the multiplex PCR reads, giving one row per CDR3 protein. The sample contains approximately 690,000 distinct CDR3 sequences, around 21% of which appear only once. The table lists this clonotype with many counts. As yet, its antigen is unknown. This receptor was taken from a man in his thirties or forties with Graves' ophthalmopathy. The sequencing input was blood. V is TRBV2 and J is TRBJ2-1; 9 bases map to TRBD1. This CDR3 is CASTSGQGPNEQFF. The CDR3 nucleotides are TGTGCCAGTACCTCGGGACAGGGTCCCAATGAGCAGTTCTTC.